The T cell receptor beta chain described here comes from a study of naive and memory T cell subsets. The V and J ends lost 5 bases and 3 bases respectively, with 14 bases between them. Germline V gives CDR1 DFQATT, CDR2 SNEGSKA (reference sequence). CDR3 length equals 13 residues. Details on this clonotype: Its antigen remains unknown.

Two oligonucleotides, mixed equimolar, formed the beta constant-region primer covering TRBC1 and TRBC2. Four rounds of PCR amplified the ligated cDNA using nested alpha and beta constant-region primers plus SP2. Using its own MiXCR run on the UMI-ligation and nested PCR reads, TCRdb lists one record per CDR3 protein. Among about 150,000 distinct CDR3 sequences, about 23% were seen once, and the ten largest hold around 0.097%. Alpha and beta libraries were amplified separately from the second PCR onward. CMV status came from CD4+ T cell IFNgamma after overnight CMV lysate stimulation of fresh PBMCs. Regarding the study as a whole: In CD4 and CD8 cells, diversity dropped from naive through EMRA. Possibly reflecting memory cells re-expressing CD45RA, a few larger clonotypes occurred in naive repertoires, especially CD8. In naive cells, over 85% of TCR sequences were seen only once.

The rearrangement joins TRBV20-1 to TRBJ2-7; possibly TRBD2 for D (6 bases). The sample was naive CD4+ T cells from blood. The receptor was isolated from a human donor in good health. CDR3 loop: CSAQPGLDYEQYF. The CDR3 DNA sequence: TGCAGTGCTCAACCGGGACTTGACTACGAGCAGTACTTC.